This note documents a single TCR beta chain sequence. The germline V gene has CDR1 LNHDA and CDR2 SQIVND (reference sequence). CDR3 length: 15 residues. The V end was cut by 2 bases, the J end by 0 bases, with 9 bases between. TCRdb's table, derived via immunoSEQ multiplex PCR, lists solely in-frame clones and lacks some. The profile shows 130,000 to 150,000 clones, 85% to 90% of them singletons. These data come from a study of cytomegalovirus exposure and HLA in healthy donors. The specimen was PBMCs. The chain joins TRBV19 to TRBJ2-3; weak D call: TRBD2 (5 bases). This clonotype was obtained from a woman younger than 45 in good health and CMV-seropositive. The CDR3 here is CASSISGYSTDTQYF. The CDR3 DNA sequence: TGTGCCAGTAGTATATCGGGGTATAGCACAGATACGCAGTATTTT. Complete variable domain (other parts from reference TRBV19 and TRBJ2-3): DGGITQSPKYLFRKEGQNVTLSCEQNLNHDAMYWYRQDPGQGLRLIYYSQIVNDFQKGDIAEGYSVSREKKESFPLTVTSAQKNPTAFYLCASSISGYSTDTQYFGPGTRLTVL.